This paragraph reports one TCR beta chain. Antigen unknown. The authors prepared UMI-labeled TRB cDNA libraries by 5' RACE. TCRdb re-called the 5' RACE reads; one entry per CDR3 protein, DNA not given. The repertoire shows some 130,000 distinct CDR3 sequences; the top ten hold nearly 0.5%. Germline-derived CDR1 and CDR2 are LGHNA and YNFKEQ. The CDR3 contains 15 residues. This sample was taken from a study of CXCR3-negative and CXCR3-positive naive CD8 T cells. At the level of the study: Total TRB output reached some 140 million reads, about 1.5 +/- 0.3 million per library.

Study-wide points: Memory cells diverged, while naive CXCR3-positive and CXCR3-negative cells had similar TRBV-TRBJ usage. CXCR3 expression partially decreased after cryopreservation; most assays used fresh PBMCs. High diversity, comparable across both naive subsets, contrasted with much lower diversity in memory CD8+ cells.

This TCR was sampled from a human donor in good health. Some clones in this sample may be carry-over from other donors' samples. This rearrangement joins TRBV4-2 to TRBJ1-6; TCRdb's D gene call, TRBD1, goes unchecked for lack of DNA. Sequenced input: naive CXCR3- CD8+ T cells from blood. This sample's subset: CD45RO-CCR7+CD27+CD95- naive CD8+ T cells lacking CXCR3 (TNR3-). This CDR3 is CASSQDGGSGSPLHF.